This entry features one TCR beta chain sequence. The CDR3 is 13 residues long. Looked up from germline, CDR1 is GTSNPN and CDR2 is SVGIG (reference sequence). PCR amplification relied on 60 Vbeta primers (plus 13 Jbeta primers). Generated by immunoSEQ multiplex PCR, the TCRdb table keeps only in-frame clones and is missing some. Here the sample spans around 80,000 clones, nearly 80% being singletons. The record originates from a study of cytomegalovirus exposure and HLA in healthy donors. Study information: Sequencing of around 200 million T cells in an earlier analysis found under 120 million unique TCR beta sequences.

The genes are TRBV30 and TRBJ2-5; 10 nucleotides align to TRBD2. The J call could be wrong; TRBJ2-7 is a better fit for the DNA end. The TCR comes from a female donor in good health and CMV-seronegative. Sequencing input: PBMCs. DNA of the CDR3: TGTGCCTGGAGTAGCGGGGGGGACTACGAGCAGTACTTC. Protein: CAWSSGGDYEQYF.